This section outlines one T cell receptor (beta chain) sequence together with its context. Assay used: immunoSEQ multiplex PCR; TCRdb lists only in-frame clones, some missing. The sample has approximately 25,000 clones, about 83% seen once; the top ten hold over 20%. The sample is drawn from a study of PD-1 blockade in mismatch repair-deficient tumors. Study-wide background: All were previously treated, progressing patients with approximately 11 mismatch repair-deficient cancer types.

CDR1 is SGHNT and CDR2 is YYREEE in the germline V gene (reference sequence). The CDR3 totals 13 residues. V lost 4 bases and J 0 bases, leaving 4 bases between the germline ends. Source: peripheral blood, taken 12 weeks after starting pembrolizumab. This rearrangement joins TRBV5-4 to TRBJ1-4; D is ambiguous. This TCR came from an adult with mismatch repair-deficient cancer. For the CDR3, the DNA is TGTGCCAGCAGCATAGCAACTAATGAAAAACTGTTTTTT. It encodes CASSIATNEKLFF. Full variable domain (rest looked up from reference TRBV5-4 and TRBJ1-4): ETGVTQSPTHLIKTRGQQVTLRCSSQSGHNTVSWYQQALGQGPQFIFQYYREEENGRGNFPPRFSGLQFPNYSSELNVNALELDDSALYLCASSIATNEKLFFGSGTQLSVL.